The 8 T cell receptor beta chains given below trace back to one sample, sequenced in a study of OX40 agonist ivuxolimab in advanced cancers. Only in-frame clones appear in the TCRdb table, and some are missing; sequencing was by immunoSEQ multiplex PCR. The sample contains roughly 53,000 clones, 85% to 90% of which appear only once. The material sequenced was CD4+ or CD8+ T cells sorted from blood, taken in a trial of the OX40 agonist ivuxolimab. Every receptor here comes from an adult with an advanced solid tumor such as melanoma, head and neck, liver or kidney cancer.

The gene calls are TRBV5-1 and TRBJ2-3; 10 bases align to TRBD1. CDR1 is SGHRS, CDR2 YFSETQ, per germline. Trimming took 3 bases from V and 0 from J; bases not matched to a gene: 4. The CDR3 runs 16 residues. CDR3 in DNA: TGCGCCAGCAGCTGGACAGGGGGTAGAAGCACAGATACGCAGTATTTT. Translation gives CASSWTGGRSTDTQYF.

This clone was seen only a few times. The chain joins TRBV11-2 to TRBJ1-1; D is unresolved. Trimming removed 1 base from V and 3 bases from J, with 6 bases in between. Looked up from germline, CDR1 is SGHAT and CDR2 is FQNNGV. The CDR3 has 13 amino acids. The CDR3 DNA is TGTGCCAGCAGCTTAGGACAATACACTGAAGCTTTCTTT. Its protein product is CASSLGQYTEAFF.

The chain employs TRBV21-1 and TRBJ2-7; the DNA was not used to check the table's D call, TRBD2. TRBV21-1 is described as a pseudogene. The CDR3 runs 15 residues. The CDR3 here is CASSGGLAGTYEQYF. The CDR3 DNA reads TGTGCCAGCAGCGGGGGACTAGCGGGAACCTACGAGCAGTACTTC.

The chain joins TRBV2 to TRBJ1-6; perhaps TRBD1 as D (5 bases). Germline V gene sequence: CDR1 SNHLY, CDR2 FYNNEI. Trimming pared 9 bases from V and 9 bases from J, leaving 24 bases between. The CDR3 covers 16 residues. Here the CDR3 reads CASKRGLAPIISPLHF. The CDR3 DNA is TGTGCCAGTAAAAGGGGTCTAGCTCCTATAATTTCACCCCTCCACTTT.

For the CDR3, the DNA is TGTGCCAGCAGCTTTGCCCCAGAGACCCAGTACTTC. Translating it yields CASSFAPETQYF. V is TRBV5-5 and J is TRBJ2-5; no reliable D call. The CDR3 spans 12 residues. Germline CDR1 reads SGHKS; CDR2 reads YYEKEE (reference sequence). Trimming removed 2 bases from V and 4 bases from J, with 6 bases in between. The whole variable domain, filled in from reference TRBV5-5 and TRBJ2-5, reads DAGVTQSPTHLIKTRGQQVTLRCSPISGHKSVSWYQQVLGQGPQFIFQYYEKEERGRGNFPDRFSARQFPNYSSELNVNALLLGDSALYLCASSFAPETQYFGPGTRLLVL.

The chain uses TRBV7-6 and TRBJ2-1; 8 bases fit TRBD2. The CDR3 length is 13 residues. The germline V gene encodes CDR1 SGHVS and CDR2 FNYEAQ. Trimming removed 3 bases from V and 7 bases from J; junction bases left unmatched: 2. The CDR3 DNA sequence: TGTGCCAGCAGCTTGGGACTAGTGAATGAGCAGTTCTTC. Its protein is CASSLGLVNEQFF.

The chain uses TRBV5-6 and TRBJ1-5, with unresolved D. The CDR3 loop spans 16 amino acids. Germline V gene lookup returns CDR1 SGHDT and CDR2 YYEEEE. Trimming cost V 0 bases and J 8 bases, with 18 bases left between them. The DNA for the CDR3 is TGTGCCAGCAGCTTGGCCGGGAGTCCCTCGAGGGAGCCCCAGCATTTT. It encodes CASSLAGSPSREPQHF.

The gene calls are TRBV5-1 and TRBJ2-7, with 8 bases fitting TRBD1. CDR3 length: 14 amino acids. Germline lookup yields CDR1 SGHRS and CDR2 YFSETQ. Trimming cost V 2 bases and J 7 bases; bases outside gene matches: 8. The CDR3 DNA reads TGCGCCAGCAGCTTCGGACAGGGTGCGCGGGAGCAGTACTTC. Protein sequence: CASSFGQGAREQYF.